The T cell receptor (beta chain) under discussion was sequenced for a study of memory CD4+ T cells and cytomegalovirus serostatus. Single viable CD3+CD4+CD8-CD45RO+ cells were sorted as the memory CD4+ T cells. V lost 4 bases and J 4 bases, leaving 8 bases between the germline ends. The germline V gene encodes CDR1 MGHDK and CDR2 SYGVNS. The CDR3 contains 13 residues. The repertoire was sequenced with immunoSEQ multiplex PCR; TCRdb's copy has only in-frame clones and lacks some. This sample has under 45,000 clones, with 76% found just once. The TCR originated in an adult in good health and CMV-seronegative. The genes are TRBV25-1 and TRBJ2-1; D remains unclear. The sequenced material came from memory CD4+ T cells from blood. The CDR3 DNA follows: TGTGCCAGCAGTGGGTGGCAGTACAATGAGCAGTTCTTC. It codes for CASSGWQYNEQFF.